One and the same sample provided the 21 T cell receptor beta chains below, sequenced in a study of cytomegalovirus exposure and HLA in healthy donors. Amplification used 60 Vbeta primers and 13 Jbeta primers. Libraries were prepared by immunoSEQ multiplex PCR; TCRdb keeps only in-frame clonotypes and omits some of them. The sample gives 210,000 or so clones, over 65% of which show up once; over 0.55% is in the top ten. Sequenced input: PBMCs. The receptors come from a man aged 18-30 years in good health and CMV-seronegative.

The V call is TRBV27, the J call TRBJ2-5, with TRBD1 matching over 7 bases. V lost 5 bases, J lost 4 bases, and 10 bases stayed unmatched. Germline values: CDR1 MNHEY, CDR2 SMNVEV (reference sequence). The CDR3 length is 15 residues. The CDR3 protein is CASSADDRAGETQYF. The CDR3 nucleotides read TGTGCCAGCAGTGCAGATGACAGGGCAGGAGAGACCCAGTACTTC.

V is TRBV28 and J is TRBJ1-3; TRBD1 matches at 7 bases. The CDR3 spans 15 residues. Per germline, CDR1 MDHEN and CDR2 SYDVKM. The V and J ends lost 6 bases and 2 bases, in that order; junction bases with no gene match: 7. CDR3 sequence reads: CASSHGGGAGNTIYF. Written as DNA, the CDR3 is TGTGCCAGCAGCCACGGAGGGGGCGCTGGAAACACCATATATTTT.

The rearrangement uses TRBV5-1 and TRBJ1-4; TRBD1 agrees at 7 bases. The germline V gene has CDR1 SGHRS and CDR2 YFSETQ. The CDR3 runs 15 residues. The J segment lost 8 bases and the V segment lost 1 base, leaving 8 bases of the junction unmatched. The CDR3 bases are TGCGCCAGCAGCTTGTTCTCAGGGGGAGACGAAAAACTGTTTTTT. Translation gives CASSLFSGGDEKLFF.

This clone turned up a few times. The chain links TRBV5-4 to TRBJ2-5, with D possibly TRBD2 on 6 matching bases. Germline values: CDR1 SGHNT, CDR2 YYREEE (reference sequence). This CDR3 has 14 residues. Trimming removed 4 bases at V and 5 bases at J, with 15 bases between. CDR3 nucleotides: TGTGCCAGCAGCCCGGGACTTAGTGGGGAGACCCAGTACTTC. It specifies CASSPGLSGETQYF.

This chain joins TRBV6-5 and TRBJ1-5; 7 bases are a match to TRBD1. CDR1 and CDR2 from the germline V gene are MNHEY and SVGAGI. The J segment lost 7 bases and the V segment lost 5 bases, leaving 8 bases of the junction unmatched. The CDR3 has 14 amino acids. The CDR3 nucleotides read TGTGCCAGCAGTGGTACAGGGGACTGGCAGCCCCAGCATTTT. The encoded protein is CASSGTGDWQPQHF.

V is TRBV2 and J is TRBJ2-2; D is possibly TRBD1 (6 bases). The V gene's germline CDR1 is SNHLY and CDR2 FYNNEI. CDR3 length: 16 residues. V lost 3 bases and J 6 bases, leaving 17 bases between the germline ends. CDR3 bases: TGTGCCAGCAGTGACCCCAGGACAGACAAGGCCGGGGAGCTGTTTTTT. It specifies CASSDPRTDKAGELFF. Based on the CDR3 plus reference TRBV2 and TRBJ2-2, the full variable domain is EPEVTQTPSHQVTQMGQEVILRCVPISNHLYFYWYRQILGQKVEFLVSFYNNEISEKSEIFDDQFSVERPDGSNFTLKIRSTKLEDSAMYFCASSDPRTDKAGELFFGEGSRLTVL.

The J gene is TRBJ2-2, the V gene TRBV7-3, with TRBD2 identical over 8 bases. V gave up 1 base and J gave up 3 bases; unmatched junction bases: 10. This CDR3 comprises 18 residues. From germline, CDR1 is SGHTA and CDR2 FQGTGA. The CDR3 is CASSLKFGAGGDTGELFF. In DNA form, the CDR3 reads TGTGCCAGCAGCTTAAAGTTCGGGGCGGGGGGCGACACCGGGGAGCTGTTTTTT.

DNA of the CDR3: TGTGCCAGCAGTCGGGGAGGAAGCGCAGATACGCAGTATTTT. Protein sequence: CASSRGGSADTQYF. The chain joins TRBV25-1 to TRBJ2-3; D is possibly TRBD2 (6 bases). Trimming left V 5 bases short and J 4 bases short, with 13 bases between. The germline CDR1 and CDR2 sequences are MGHDK and SYGVNS. This CDR3 has 14 amino acids.

V gene TRBV15 combines with J gene TRBJ2-5; no definite D call. Germline assignment: CDR1 LNHNV and CDR2 YYDKDF (reference sequence). The CDR3 loop spans 15 amino acids. V gave up 3 bases and J gave up 2 bases, with 13 bases separating them. CDR3 in amino acids: CATSSATEYQETQYF. The CDR3 DNA reads as TGTGCCACCAGCAGCGCCACGGAGTATCAAGAGACCCAGTACTTC.

This clone was recorded a few times. The chain has TRBV11-1 and TRBJ2-2, with 11 nucleotides matching TRBD2. CDR3 length equals 16 residues. Per germline, CDR1 SGHAT and CDR2 FQDESV (reference sequence). Unmatched junction bases numbered 7, after V lost 4 bases and J lost 6 bases. CDR3 sequence (DNA): TGTGCCAGCAGCTCCCAGACTAGCGGGATTGCCGGGGAGCTGTTTTTT. This encodes CASSSQTSGIAGELFF.

The CDR3 here is CASSQRTSGSIEQYF. Here the CDR3 DNA reads TGTGCCAGCAGCCAACGGACTAGCGGGAGTATCGAGCAGTACTTC. The chain is built from TRBV5-4 and TRBJ2-5, with 13 bases that match TRBD2. The J call may be in error: the DNA end matches TRBJ2-7 better. The CDR3 covers 15 residues. Germline V gives CDR1 SGHNT, CDR2 YYREEE (reference sequence).

The chain links TRBV27 to TRBJ1-4, with 8 nucleotides matching TRBD1. CDR1 and CDR2 (germline): MNHEY, SMNVEV (reference sequence). The CDR3 consists of 16 residues. V was clipped by 1 base and J by 4 bases; unmatched bases: 5. CDR3 region: CASSLFTGGRNEKLFF. In DNA form, the CDR3 reads TGTGCCAGCAGTTTATTTACAGGGGGTCGTAATGAAAAACTGTTTTTT.

CDR3 sequence reads: CASSLGGVKDTQYF. The CDR3 nucleotides are TGCGCCAGCAGCTTGGGGGGAGTGAAAGATACGCAGTATTTT. The chain uses TRBV5-1 and TRBJ2-3, with D tentatively TRBD2 (5 bases). Trimming shortened V by 0 bases and J by 5 bases, and 10 bases separated the two germline ends. CDR1 is SGHRS, CDR2 YFSETQ, per germline. CDR3 length: 14 amino acids.

The chain combines TRBV19 with TRBJ1-1; no firm D call. Trimming cost V 4 bases and J 0 bases, with 12 bases left between them. The CDR3 length is 15 residues. Germline V CDR1 and CDR2: LNHDA, SQIVND (reference sequence). The CDR3 DNA reads TGTGCCAGTAGTACCCGACAAGCCATGAACACTGAAGCTTTCTTT. Its translation is CASSTRQAMNTEAFF.

The V and J genes are TRBV7-8 and TRBJ2-7, with a tentative D call TRBD2 (6 bases). This CDR3 has 15 residues. Germline CDR1 and CDR2: SGHVS and FQNEAQ. Trimming shortened V by 5 bases and J by 4 bases, and 18 bases separated the two germline ends. CDR3 nucleotide sequence: TGTGCCAGCAGCCATCCTGGCGGGACTGAATACGAGCAGTACTTC. Its translation is CASSHPGGTEYEQYF. The variable domain in full, with the rest retrieved from reference TRBV7-8 and TRBJ2-7, is GAGVSQSPRYKVAKRGQDVALRCDPISGHVSLFWYQQALGQGPEFLTYFQNEAQLDKSGLPSDRFFAERPEGSVSTLKIQRTQQEDSAVYLCASSHPGGTEYEQYFGPGTRLTVT.

The J gene is TRBJ2-5, the V gene TRBV5-1; TRBD1 matches at 7 bases. Looked up from germline, CDR1 is SGHRS and CDR2 is YFSETQ. Trimming took 5 bases from V and 5 from J; bases not matched to a gene: 15. CDR3 size: 16 residues. The CDR3 is CASRGTGTALGETQYF. The CDR3 DNA reads as TGCGCCAGCAGAGGTACCGGGACAGCACTAGGGGAGACCCAGTACTTC.

The V gene is TRBV2, the J gene TRBJ2-3, with D possibly matching TRBD1 (5 bases). V was pared by 3 bases and J by 2 bases, with 12 bases between. The CDR3 covers 15 residues. Germline CDR1 and CDR2: SNHLY and FYNNEI. The CDR3 sequence: CASSDSRVLTDTQYF. CDR3 bases: TGTGCCAGCAGTGACAGCAGGGTCCTCACAGATACGCAGTATTTT.

Comments on this clone: One end of the junction is discordant with germline, which a read error may explain. The chain is built from TRBV7-3 and TRBJ2-7; tentative D call: TRBD2 (6 bases). The CDR3 has 16 amino acids. CDR1 and CDR2 from the germline V gene are SGHTA and FQGTGA. This chain's CDR3 is CSSSLSPRDFSYEQYF. In DNA, the CDR3 is TGTTCCAGCAGCTTATCTCCCCGGGACTTCTCCTACGAGCAGTACTTC.

The rearrangement links TRBV28 to TRBJ1-2; 7 bases align to TRBD1. V was pared by 7 bases and J by 8 bases, with 16 bases of the junction left unmatched. From germline, CDR1 is MDHEN and CDR2 SYDVKM. The CDR3 covers 15 residues. CDR3 amino acids: CASNIPYRGLGGYTF. The CDR3, as DNA: TGTGCCAGCAACATTCCTTACAGGGGACTGGGAGGCTACACCTTC.

V and J are TRBV15 and TRBJ1-5; possible D gene TRBD1, 6 bases. In germline, CDR1 is LNHNV, CDR2 YYDKDF (reference sequence). This CDR3 has 17 amino acids. V was clipped by 8 bases and J by 7 bases, with 27 bases between them. The CDR3 reads CATEKNNNRDPGQPQHF. The DNA for the CDR3 is TGTGCCACCGAGAAAAATAACAACAGGGATCCGGGGCAGCCCCAGCATTTT.

CDR3 coding DNA: TGTGCCAGCAGCTTACAGGGTAAAGAGCAGTACTTC. This codes for CASSLQGKEQYF. V usage is TRBV5-4 and J usage is TRBJ2-7, with D possibly TRBD1 on 6 matching bases. CDR3 size: 12 residues. Trimming removed 2 bases at V and 7 bases at J, with 10 bases between. CDR1 is SGHNT, CDR2 YYREEE, per germline (reference sequence).